The clone carrying this T cell receptor beta chain is medium-sized within its sample. Its antigen is unknown. Treatment noted: roughly ten-day PBMC culture with coronavirus spike peptide pools or control peptides (ViraFEST assay). Expanded clonotypes were found by TCR sequencing after peptide-pool stimulation (ViraFEST). Days 3 and 7 were when half the medium was replaced with fresh IL-2 medium. The V gene's germline CDR1 is SQVTM and CDR2 ANQGSEA. CDR3 length: 10 residues. This record belongs to a study of vaccination and CD4 T cells after COVID-19. In the study overall: The study collected post-vaccine samples a median around 72 days after dose two, with a range of 14 to 241.

The Oncomine TCR Beta short-read assay was applied to DNA of cultured CD4+ T cells. Each CDR3 protein is one row after TCRdb ran MiXCR on the PCR reads. Counted here are fewer than 9,500 distinct CDR3 sequences, about 55% occurring once; the ten biggest clones make up over 40%. The genes are TRBV29-1 and TRBJ1-2; possible D gene TRBD1, 5 bases. The receptor's source is a human donor who had recovered from COVID-19. What was sequenced was CD4+ T cells from blood, cultured in vitro. The CDR3, as DNA: TGCATCACCTCGGGGGAAGGCTACACCTTC. It translates to CITSGEGYTF.